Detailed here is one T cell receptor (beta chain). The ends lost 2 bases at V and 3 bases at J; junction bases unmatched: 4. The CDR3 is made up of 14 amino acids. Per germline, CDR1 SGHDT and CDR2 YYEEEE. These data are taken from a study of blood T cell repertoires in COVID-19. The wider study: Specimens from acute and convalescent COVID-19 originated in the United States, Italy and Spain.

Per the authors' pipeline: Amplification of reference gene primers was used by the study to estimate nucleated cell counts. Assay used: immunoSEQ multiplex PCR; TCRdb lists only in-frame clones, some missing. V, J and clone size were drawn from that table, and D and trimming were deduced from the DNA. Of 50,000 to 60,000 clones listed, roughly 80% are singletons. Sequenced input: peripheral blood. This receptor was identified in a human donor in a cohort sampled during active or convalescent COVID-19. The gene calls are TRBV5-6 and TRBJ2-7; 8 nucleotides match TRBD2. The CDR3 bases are TGTGCCAGCAGCTTAGCGGGGGCCAACTACGAGCAGTACTTC. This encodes CASSLAGANYEQYF.